The next 31 T cell receptor beta chains were all read from a single sample in a study of blood T cell repertoires in COVID-19. The data were produced by immunoSEQ multiplex PCR, yet TCRdb's version contains in-frame clones alone and is incomplete. This table holds about 120,000 clones, 65% to 90% found once. Sequencing was carried out using peripheral blood. These receptors were collected from a man older than 75 with acute or convalescent COVID-19.

The table lists this clone with a count of one. V usage is TRBV15 and J usage is TRBJ2-5; D is uncertain. Per germline, CDR1 LNHNV and CDR2 YYDKDF (reference sequence). Between the trimmed V and J ends, which lost 1 base and 5 bases, there was a span of 5 bases. This CDR3 region has 12 residues. The CDR3 DNA reads as TGTGCCACCAGCAGAGCCCCTGAGACCCAGTACTTC. Its translation is CATSRAPETQYF.

Details on this clone: One end of the junction does not line up with germline, which may come from a read error. The chain is built from TRBV18 and TRBJ2-5, with no clear D. Germline V gene data show CDR1 as KGHSH and CDR2 as LQKENI. CDR3 length: 16 amino acids. The CDR3 loop is CASLPFPSYPQETQYF. For the CDR3, the DNA is TGTGCCAGCTTACCATTCCCCTCTTATCCGCAAGAGACCCAGTACTTC. The complete variable domain, with remaining parts taken from reference TRBV18 and TRBJ2-5, reads NAGVMQNPRHLVRRRGQEARLRCSPMKGHSHVYWYRQLPEEGLKFMVYLQKENIIDESGMPKERFSAEFPKEGPSILRIQQVVRGDSAAYFCASLPFPSYPQETQYFGPGTRLLVL.

Only one count was recorded for this clone. The chain is built from TRBV7-9 and TRBJ2-7, with 15 bases lining up with TRBD2. This CDR3 has 15 residues. J lost 10 bases, V lost 4 bases, and 8 bases had no gene match. Germline V lookup: CDR1 SEHNR, CDR2 FQNEAQ (reference sequence). CDR3 loop: CASSSGTSGRKIQYF. CDR3 nucleotide sequence: TGTGCCAGCAGCTCCGGGACTAGCGGGAGGAAGATACAGTACTTC.

The chain is built from TRBV5-1 and TRBJ1-1, with TRBD1 matching over 10 bases. Per germline, CDR1 SGHRS and CDR2 YFSETQ. This CDR3 contains 16 residues. The J segment lost 1 base and the V segment lost 6 bases, leaving 9 bases of the junction unmatched. Here the CDR3 DNA reads TGCGCCAGCACCCTCAACGGGGACAGGGGGAACACTGAAGCTTTCTTT. This translates into CASTLNGDRGNTEAFF.

The chain employs TRBV19 and TRBJ1-2, with 7 bases identical to TRBD1. The V segment lost 3 bases and the J segment 5 bases; nucleotides outside the gene matches: 9. The CDR3 loop spans 15 amino acids. The germline CDR1 and CDR2 sequences are LNHDA and SQIVND (reference sequence). The CDR3 here is CASSMRQGGIYGYTF. CDR3 coding DNA: TGTGCCAGTAGTATGCGACAGGGAGGTATTTATGGCTACACCTTC.

V and J are TRBV5-1 and TRBJ1-4; D gene unclear. The germline gives CDR1 SGHRS, CDR2 YFSETQ. The length of the CDR3 is 15 residues. Trimming pared 6 bases from V and 0 bases from J, leaving 12 bases between. The CDR3: CASTLRGTTNEKLFF. The CDR3 region has the DNA TGCGCCAGCACGCTTCGAGGAACAACTAATGAAAAACTGTTTTTT.

The CDR3 DNA follows: TGCGCCAGCAGTGAGTCAGCCAGGGCGGCCTACGAGCAGTACTTC. Protein: CASSESARAAYEQYF. The V gene is TRBV10-2, the J gene TRBJ2-7, with D maybe TRBD1 (5 bases). Deletions cut 0 bases from V and 2 bases from J, with 11 bases between. The V gene's germline CDR1 is WSHSY and CDR2 SAAADI. The CDR3 length is 15 residues.

The rearrangement joins TRBV11-2 to TRBJ2-2, with 7 nucleotides matching TRBD1. V shed 5 bases, J shed 6 bases, and the junction held 12 bases outside the gene matches. CDR1 SGHAT and CDR2 FQNNGV come from the germline V gene. This CDR3 contains 16 residues. In DNA, the CDR3 is TGTGCCAGCAGCCCCCGGGTAGGGGGCGTCGCCGGGGAGCTGTTTTTT. It encodes CASSPRVGGVAGELFF.

This clone was detected a few times. The J gene is TRBJ1-1, the V gene TRBV25-1; TRBD1 agrees at 9 bases. The V segment lost 5 bases and the J segment 2 bases; nucleotides outside the gene matches: 6. The CDR3 contains 15 residues. The germline gives CDR1 MGHDK, CDR2 SYGVNS. The CDR3 region has the DNA TGTGCCAGCAGTAGTGACAGGGGGATCAACACTGAAGCTTTCTTT. Translation: CASSSDRGINTEAFF.

This rearrangement joins TRBV28 to TRBJ1-4, with a weak D call TRBD1 (5 bases). The CDR3 covers 15 residues. Trimming stripped 2 bases from V and 0 bases from J, with 7 bases between. Germline CDR1 MDHEN, CDR2 SYDVKM. In DNA form, the CDR3 reads TGTGCCAGCAGTTTACGGGGGGCAACTAATGAAAAACTGTTTTTT. Its protein product is CASSLRGATNEKLFF.

The rearrangement joins TRBV6-6 to TRBJ1-5; TRBD1 matches 8 bases. CDR3 size: 18 residues. Trimming at V came to 5 bases and at J to 2 bases, leaving 14 bases not matched to a gene. The V gene's germline CDR1 is MNHNY and CDR2 SVGAGI (reference sequence). The DNA for the CDR3 is TGTGCCAGCAGTCAGCGACAGGGGAACGGATGGGGCAATCAGCCCCAGCATTTT. Encoded protein: CASSQRQGNGWGNQPQHF.

This clone came up a few times. The chain employs TRBV7-8 and TRBJ1-6; 7 positions match TRBD1. J lost 7 bases, V lost 7 bases, and 10 bases had no gene match. CDR1 is SGHVS and CDR2 is FQNEAQ in the germline V gene. CDR3 length: 15 residues. The CDR3 nucleotides are TGTGCCAGCACCCGACAGGGAACTTCCAATTCACCCCTCCACTTT. This translates into CASTRQGTSNSPLHF.

This clone was recorded once. The rearrangement uses TRBV11-3 and TRBJ1-2, with a tentative D call TRBD1 (5 bases). Germline-derived CDR1 and CDR2 are SGHNT and YENEEA. V was pared by 6 bases and J by 4 bases, with 15 bases between. The CDR3 extends over 14 amino acids. Here the CDR3 reads CASSRRAGRYGYTF. CDR3 bases: TGTGCCAGCAGTCGCCGGGCAGGGCGCTATGGCTACACCTTC.

The CDR3 DNA follows: TGTGCCAGCAGCCAATCGACAGGGAACACTGAAGCTTTCTTT. As protein: CASSQSTGNTEAFF. The chain recombines TRBV7-9 with TRBJ1-1; D is possibly TRBD1 (6 bases). Trimming shortened V by 5 bases and J by 1 base, and 11 bases separated the two germline ends. CDR1 is SEHNR, CDR2 FQNEAQ, per germline (reference sequence). This CDR3 has 14 amino acids.

This chain joins TRBV7-3 and TRBJ1-2, with D uncertain. Looked up from germline, CDR1 is SGHTA and CDR2 is FQGTGA. V gave up 1 base and J gave up 10 bases, with 13 bases separating them. The CDR3 length is 13 residues. In nucleotides, the CDR3 is TGTGCCAGCAGCTTAAAACGGTCCGCGGACTACACCTTC. This encodes CASSLKRSADYTF.

This rearrangement joins TRBV11-2 to TRBJ1-5; 8 nucleotides line up with TRBD1. Germline V gene data show CDR1 as SGHAT and CDR2 as FQNNGV. V trimming: 0 bases; J trimming: 4 bases; junction bases outside the gene matches: 5. The length of the CDR3 is 16 residues. The CDR3 DNA follows: TGTGCCAGCAGCTTAGATGGAACAGGGGGGAATCAGCCCCAGCATTTT. This codes for CASSLDGTGGNQPQHF.

This chain joins TRBV18 and TRBJ1-1; D ambiguous. The ends were cut back, 2 bases at V and 1 base at J, with 5 bases in the middle. The germline CDR1 and CDR2 sequences are KGHSH and LQKENI. This CDR3 has 13 residues. The CDR3 DNA sequence: TGTGCCAGCTCACCATCAGGGAACACTGAAGCTTTCTTT. Residues: CASSPSGNTEAFF.

The chain couples TRBV19 to TRBJ2-3; D possibly corresponds to TRBD1 (5 bases). V gave up 3 bases and J gave up 4 bases, with 14 bases separating them. This CDR3 is built from 15 residues. CDR1 is LNHDA, CDR2 SQIVND, per germline (reference sequence). This CDR3 reads CASSMGKGPADTQYF. The CDR3 nucleotides are TGTGCCAGTAGTATGGGAAAGGGGCCGGCAGATACGCAGTATTTT.

This clone was seen a few times. The rearrangement joins TRBV6-5 to TRBJ1-6; D gene ambiguous. The ends were cut back, 7 bases at V and 5 bases at J, with 6 bases in the middle. The germline V gene has CDR1 MNHEY and CDR2 SVGAGI. CDR3 length: 12 residues. The CDR3 coding sequence is TGTGCCAGCACGGTCAATAATTCACCCCTCCACTTT. Protein product: CASTVNNSPLHF.

With respect to this clone: One junction end does not reproduce the germline sequence, and a read error may be involved. The genes are TRBV6-5 and TRBJ2-7; D not certain. Germline CDR1 reads MNHEY; CDR2 reads SVGAGI. CDR3 length: 13 amino acids. The CDR3 sequence: CASSYSEQFPFNF. CDR3 nucleotide sequence: TGTGCCAGCAGTTACTCTGAACAGTTCCCCTTCAACTTC.

The rearrangement links TRBV2 to TRBJ1-4; D gene ambiguous. The CDR3 runs 11 residues. Germline V gene sequence: CDR1 SNHLY, CDR2 FYNNEI. Trimming shortened V by 5 bases and J by 6 bases, and 4 bases separated the two germline ends. CDR3 sequence (DNA): TGTGCCAGCAGTTTCGATGAAAAACTGTTTTTT. It codes for CASSFDEKLFF.

The gene calls are TRBV10-3 and TRBJ1-3; perhaps TRBD1 as D (6 bases). Per the germline V gene, CDR1 is ENHRY and CDR2 is SYGVKD. This CDR3 has 18 residues. V was trimmed by 3 bases and J by 0 bases, leaving 18 bases between them. The CDR3 bases are TGTGCCATCAGTGATAGGAGGGGGGGACAAAGCTCTGGAAACACCATATATTTT. It is translated as CAISDRRGGQSSGNTIYF.

The rearrangement joins TRBV19 to TRBJ2-2; possible D gene TRBD2, 6 bases. CDR1 and CDR2 from the germline V gene are LNHDA and SQIVND (reference sequence). This CDR3 spans 17 amino acids. V was cut by 7 bases and J by 0 bases, with 18 bases left in between. CDR3 in amino acids: CASMDGGISANTGELFF. The CDR3 DNA follows: TGTGCCAGTATGGATGGCGGGATCTCCGCGAACACCGGGGAGCTGTTTTTT. The whole variable domain, filled in from reference TRBV19 and TRBJ2-2, reads DGGITQSPKYLFRKEGQNVTLSCEQNLNHDAMYWYRQDPGQGLRLIYYSQIVNDFQKGDIAEGYSVSREKKESFPLTVTSAQKNPTAFYLCASMDGGISANTGELFFGEGSRLTVL.

This clone was seen a single time. The CDR3 DNA reads TGTGCCAGCAGCCCCGACGGGTACACTGAAGCTTTCTTT. Encoded protein: CASSPDGYTEAFF. This chain links TRBV11-3 with TRBJ1-1; D remains ambiguous. Germline loops: CDR1 SGHNT, CDR2 YENEEA. This CDR3 has 13 residues. The germline V and J ends were trimmed by 5 bases and 3 bases, with 10 bases remaining between them. The whole variable domain, filled in from reference TRBV11-3 and TRBJ1-1, reads EAGVVQSPRYKIIEKKQPVAFWCNPISGHNTLYWYLQNLGQGPELLIRYENEEAVDDSQLPKDRFSAERLKGVDSTLKIQPAELGDSAVYLCASSPDGYTEAFFGQGTRLTVV.

The rearrangement links TRBV27 to TRBJ1-4, with D uncertain. The germline CDR1 and CDR2 sequences are MNHEY and SMNVEV (reference sequence). The ends were cut back, 0 bases at V and 2 bases at J, with 10 bases in the middle. CDR3 length: 16 residues. Here the CDR3 reads CASSLSVGPTNEKLFF. In DNA, the CDR3 is TGTGCCAGCAGTTTATCGGTTGGGCCCACTAATGAAAAACTGTTTTTT.

This chain uses TRBV5-5 with TRBJ1-4, with 7 nucleotides matching TRBD1. Per the germline V gene, CDR1 is SGHKS and CDR2 is YYEKEE (reference sequence). V lost 4 bases, J lost 2 bases, and 11 bases stayed unmatched. The CDR3 is 17 residues long. The CDR3 DNA follows: TGTGCCAGCAGCCGATCGCTCCAGACAGGGACTAATGAAAAACTGTTTTTT. Encoded protein: CASSRSLQTGTNEKLFF.

The V and J genes are TRBV3-1 (or the pseudogene TRBV3-2) and TRBJ2-2, with 14 bases lining up with TRBD2. There are 18 residues in the CDR3. J lost 1 base, V lost 3 bases, and 4 bases had no gene match. Germline assignment: CDR1 LGHDT and CDR2 YNNKEL (reference sequence). The CDR3 DNA follows: TGTGCCAGCAGCCATTATGGGACTAGCGGGGGGAACACCGGGGAGCTGTTTTTT. Its translation: CASSHYGTSGGNTGELFF.

The V gene is TRBV11-2, the J gene TRBJ2-5, with 7 bases lining up with TRBD2. The CDR3 is made up of 19 amino acids. Germline loops: CDR1 SGHAT, CDR2 FQNNGV. V was clipped by 1 base and J by 2 bases; unmatched bases: 16. The CDR3 region has the DNA TGTGCCAGCAGCTTAGTTCCTAGCGGTTTAATATCCACACAAGAGACCCAGTACTTC. Protein sequence: CASSLVPSGLISTQETQYF.

The rearrangement links TRBV5-1 to TRBJ2-1; 11 bases fit TRBD2. CDR1 is SGHRS and CDR2 is YFSETQ in the germline V gene. J gave up 7 bases and V 0 bases, and 6 bases lay outside the gene matches. CDR3 size: 16 residues. CDR3 sequence (DNA): TGCGCCAGCAGCTTGGTGGCGGCTAGCGGGGGGAATGAGCAGTTCTTC. Residues: CASSLVAASGGNEQFF.

V is TRBV6-6 and J is TRBJ2-3; no clear D gene. The CDR3 has 14 residues. CDR1 and CDR2 (germline): MNHNY, SVGAGI (reference sequence). Trimming took off 2 bases at V and 1 base at J, with 7 bases between the two ends. CDR3 protein: CASSYRGRTDTQYF. CDR3 in DNA: TGTGCCAGCAGTTACAGAGGCCGCACAGATACGCAGTATTTT.

This chain connects TRBV29-1 to TRBJ1-1, with a tentative D call TRBD1 (5 bases). Germline CDR1 is SQVTM and CDR2 is ANQGSEA. Trimming shortened V by 4 bases and J by 1 base, and 10 bases separated the two germline ends. The CDR3 length is 13 residues. CDR3 region: CSVGRGGNTEAFF. DNA for the CDR3: TGCAGCGTTGGAAGGGGTGGGAACACTGAAGCTTTCTTT.